This T cell receptor beta chain was recovered during a study of early T cells in non-severe SARS-CoV-2 infection. Study-level information: Sequenced bulk RNA came from whole blood that was unsorted, and chains were unpaired. Findings and caveats of the study: Using VDJdb, the matching emphasized anti-spike CD8 responses while missing private and CD4 specificities.

To note about this clonotype: Its target is unknown.

The TCR library protocol was used to attach unique molecular identifiers. These identifiers were attached to individual cDNA molecules. TCRdb independently ran MiXCR on the 5' RACE reads; one entry per CDR3 protein. This sample has tens of thousands of distinct CDR3 sequences, with 10% to 15% found just once. The V gene lost 4 bases and the J gene lost 4 bases, with 13 bases spanning the gap. This CDR3 spans 13 amino acids. CDR1 and CDR2 (germline): GTSNPN, SVGIG (reference sequence). This sequence was found in an adult who was a healthcare worker with PCR-confirmed SARS-CoV-2 infection or an uninfected control (not recorded which). The chain links TRBV30 to TRBJ2-5, with D perhaps TRBD2 (7 bases). The sample comprised whole blood. CDR3 sequence reads: CAWKGGGPETQYF. CDR3 nucleotide sequence: TGTGCCTGGAAAGGGGGGGGTCCAGAGACCCAGTACTTC.